A selection of T cell receptor beta chains follows, all from one sample in a study of blood T cell repertoires in COVID-19. Produced via immunoSEQ multiplex PCR; TCRdb's table is partial and in-frame only. The data contain about 140,000 clones, 80% to 90% of them singletons. Sequencing was performed on peripheral blood. These receptors originate from a woman aged 55-70 years with acute or convalescent COVID-19. Each CDR3 is given with its conserved first and last residue. A D gene is named only where the DNA matches it firmly. Clone size is shown for a subset of rows, as once, few, many or a class of expanded clone.

D	V	size	J	DNA	CDR3
TRBD1	TRBV30	once	TRBJ1-1	TGTGCCTGGAGTCGATTACAGGGGGCAAAGATTGAAGCTTTCTTT	CAWSRLQGAKIEAFF
TRBD1	TRBV6-4	.	TRBJ1-1	TGTGCCAGCAGAACGACAGGGACCGAAGCTTTCTTT	CASRTTGTEAFF
.	TRBV5-4	once	TRBJ2-7	TGTGCCAGCAGCTCCCAGGTTTCCTACGAGCAGTACTTC	CASSSQVSYEQYF
.	TRBV28	.	TRBJ1-4	TGTGCCAGCAGTTCGTACGAACGGGCAATGAGGGCAACTAATGAAAAACTGTTTTTT	CASSSYERAMRATNEKLFF
TRBD2	TRBV23-1	.	TRBJ2-4	TGCGCCAGCAGTCCTCGGACTAGCTCCGCCAAAAACATTCAGTACTTC	CASSPRTSSAKNIQYF
TRBD1	TRBV4-3	.	TRBJ1-4	TGCGCCAGCAGCCAATCTCGGACAGGCAGAAGAACAACTAATGAAAAACTGTTTTTT	CASSQSRTGRRTTNEKLFF
.	TRBV18	.	TRBJ1-2	TGTGCCAGCTCACCACTCCGGGACACGAACTATGGCTACACCTTC	CASSPLRDTNYGYTF
.	TRBV15	.	TRBJ2-2	TGTGCCACCAGCAGGGGAGCAAACACCGGGGAGCTGTTTTTT	CATSRGANTGELFF
TRBD1	TRBV20-1	.	TRBJ2-1	TGCAGTGCTAATGACAGGGACAATGAGCAGTTCTTC	CSANDRDNEQFF
.	TRBV10-3	.	TRBJ2-2	TGTGCCATCAGTGTCGAGACTTACACCGGGGAGCTGTTTTTT	CAISVETYTGELFF
.	TRBV6-2/TRBV6-3	once	TRBJ1-3	TGTGCCAGCAGTGACACCGACCCTGGAAACACCATATATTTT	CASSDTDPGNTIYF
TRBD2	TRBV4-3	.	TRBJ2-7	TGCGCCAGCAGCCAAGAAGGCGGGGGGGCCGCGTACGAGCAGTACTTC	CASSQEGGGAAYEQYF
.	TRBV3-1/TRBV3-2	.	TRBJ1-5	TGTGCCAGCAGCCAAGACTACAGGCAGTCTCAGCCCCAGCATTTT	CASSQDYRQSQPQHF
TRBD1	TRBV30	.	TRBJ1-2	TGTGCCTGGAGTAGGACAGGGGGCTATTATGGCTACACCTTC	CAWSRTGGYYGYTF
TRBD1	TRBV24-1	.	TRBJ2-1	TGTGCCACCAGTGCGGGGACAGGGGATAATGAGCAGTTCTTC	CATSAGTGDNEQFF
.	TRBV6-1	.	TRBJ1-4	TGTGCCAGCAGTGAAGCGTCGGGGGTGAATGAAAAACTGTTTTTT	CASSEASGVNEKLFF
TRBD2	TRBV6-5	.	TRBJ2-3	TGTGCCAGCAAGCGGGGGGCCTCAGATACGCAGTATTTT	CASKRGASDTQYF
TRBD2	TRBV2	.	TRBJ2-1	TGTGCCAGCAGTGAAGTGGGACTAGCGGGGGGGAATGAGCAGTTCTTC	CASSEVGLAGGNEQFF
.	TRBV4-3	.	TRBJ2-1	TGCGCCAGCAGCCTTAGGGGGGGGCCCAACCATGAGCAGTTCTTC	CASSLRGGPNHEQFF
TRBD2	TRBV28	.	TRBJ2-2	TGTGCCAGCAGTTCAGGACGGGGGGGCCTATCCGGGGAGCTGTTTTTT	CASSSGRGGLSGELFF
.	TRBV7-8	.	TRBJ2-5	TGTGCCAGCGGTCAGGCCAGGAGGTTGTTGGAGACCCAGTACTTC	CASGQARRLLETQYF
TRBD1	TRBV7-2	.	TRBJ2-2	TGTGCCAGCACCGGGACAGGGGGTTCGGGGGAGCTGTTTTTT	CASTGTGGSGELFF
.	TRBV6-2/TRBV6-3	.	TRBJ2-6	TGTGCCAGCAGTTACTCGAGGGACATCATCTCTGGGGCCAACGTCCTGACTTTC	CASSYSRDIISGANVLTF
.	TRBV28	.	TRBJ2-3	TGTGCCAGCAGTCCCAGGCCCCCTCTCGATACGCAGTATTTT	CASSPRPPLDTQYF
TRBD1	TRBV11-2	.	TRBJ1-1	TGTGCCAGCAGCTTCGCCGGGACAGCGAACACTGAAGCTTTCTTT	CASSFAGTANTEAFF
.	TRBV3-1/TRBV3-2	.	TRBJ1-1	TGTGCCAGCAGCCAAACAGCTCTGAACACTGAAGCTTTCTTT	CASSQTALNTEAFF
TRBD1	TRBV6-1	.	TRBJ1-5	TGTGCCAGCAGTGCCCTGACAGGGGTAAATCAGCCCCAGCATTTT	CASSALTGVNQPQHF
TRBD2	TRBV5-1	.	TRBJ2-5	TGCGCCAGCAGCTTAGGACTAGCGGGGGCCCCACGAGAGACCCAGTACTTC	CASSLGLAGAPRETQYF
.	TRBV12-3/TRBV12-4	.	TRBJ1-1	TGTGCCAGCAGTTTCAGGACTAACACTGAAGCTTTCTTT	CASSFRTNTEAFF
.	TRBV6-2/TRBV6-3	.	TRBJ1-1	TGTGCCAGCAGTTACGCACGACAGCACCCGAACACTGAAGCTTTCTTT	CASSYARQHPNTEAFF
TRBD1	TRBV10-3	.	TRBJ2-1	TGTGCCAGCTCGGACAGGGGGCGCGGGGGATCCTACAATGAGCAGTTCTTC	CASSDRGRGGSYNEQFF
.	TRBV7-2	once	TRBJ1-2	TGTGCCAGCAGCTTAGGGGGCCTCCAAGGTGGCTACACCTTC	CASSLGGLQGGYTF
.	TRBV18	.	TRBJ2-1	TGTGCCAGCTCACTAACAAATGAGCAGTTCTTC	CASSLTNEQFF
TRBD1	TRBV29-1	.	TRBJ2-3	TGCAGCGTTATACAGGGGGCTAGCACAGATACGCAGTATTTT	CSVIQGASTDTQYF
.	TRBV19	.	TRBJ1-1	TGTGCCAGTACAAATCCTAGCGCAGAAAGGAACACTGAAGCTTTCTTT	CASTNPSAERNTEAFF
TRBD1	TRBV28	.	TRBJ2-7	TGTGCCAGCGCCAACACTTGGACAGGGACCTACGAGCAGTACTTC	CASANTWTGTYEQYF
.	TRBV6-6	.	TRBJ1-3	TGTGCCAGCAGTCCGCGAGTGATCTCTGGAAACACCATATATTTT	CASSPRVISGNTIYF
TRBD2	TRBV19	.	TRBJ2-3	TGTGCCAGTAGATCACTAGCGGGGGGATACACAGATACGCAGTATTTT	CASRSLAGGYTDTQYF
TRBD2	TRBV10-3	once	TRBJ2-1	TGTGCCATCAGTGAGTCGATCCTAGCGGGGGTCCTCAATGAGCAGTTCTTC	CAISESILAGVLNEQFF
.	TRBV24-1	.	TRBJ1-2	TGTGCCACCAGTGATCCAGGGGATTCTCACTATGGCTACACCTTC	CATSDPGDSHYGYTF
.	TRBV6-4	.	TRBJ1-1	TGTGCCAGCAGCGGGGGACCCAACACTGAAGCTTTCTTT	CASSGGPNTEAFF
.	TRBV6-1	.	TRBJ1-4	TGTGCCAGCAGTGAAAGGGGCCTCGGGGAGGTGGGGAATGAAAAACTGTTTTTT	CASSERGLGEVGNEKLFF
.	TRBV28	few	TRBJ1-2	TGTGCCAGCAGTTTTTTAAATCTACGAAACTATGGCTACACCTTC	CASSFLNLRNYGYTF
TRBD2	TRBV5-1	once	TRBJ2-3	TGCGCCAGCAAACAAGCGGGAATTAATGCAGATACGCAGTATTTT	CASKQAGINADTQYF
.	TRBV2	.	TRBJ1-1	TGTGCCAGCAGTGAAGCAGGGGGGGGTCCTGAAGCTTTCTTT	CASSEAGGGPEAFF
TRBD1	TRBV3-1/TRBV3-2	.	TRBJ1-2	TGTGCCAGCAGCCATAGGGACAGGGGGCGTTCGCATGGCTACACCTTC	CASSHRDRGRSHGYTF
TRBD1	TRBV4-2	few	TRBJ2-1	TGTGCCAGCAGCCGGACAGGGTATCTGTTCTTC	CASSRTGYLFF
TRBD1	TRBV7-9	.	TRBJ1-2	TGTGCCAGCAGCCAGGGACAGGTTCTTGGCGGCTACACCTTC	CASSQGQVLGGYTF
TRBD1	TRBV6-2/TRBV6-3	.	TRBJ1-5	TGTGCCAGCAGCTTCCAGTCCCGGGACAGTAAGGGGAGCAATCAGCCCCAGCATTTT	CASSFQSRDSKGSNQPQHF
TRBD2	TRBV28	.	TRBJ2-5	TGTGCCAGCAGCGCCACCGGGACTAGCGGGGGGGCCGAGCAAGAGACCCAGTACTTC	CASSATGTSGGAEQETQYF
TRBD1	TRBV7-9	few	TRBJ1-5	TGTGCCAGCAGCCCGACAGGGGGCCATCAGCCCCAGCATTTT	CASSPTGGHQPQHF
.	TRBV7-9	few	TRBJ1-1	TGTGCCAGCAGCTTCCAGGGAGGGACTGAAGCTTTCTTT	CASSFQGGTEAFF
TRBD2	TRBV3-1/TRBV3-2	.	TRBJ2-1	TGTGCCAGCAGCCAATTCCTAGCGGGGGCGCGCGATGAGCAGTTCTTC	CASSQFLAGARDEQFF
.	TRBV18	.	TRBJ2-7	TGTGCCAGCTCACGGACGGACAGCTCCTACGAGCAGTACTTC	CASSRTDSSYEQYF
.	TRBV7-2	.	TRBJ2-1	TGTGCCAGCAGCTTAGCGTGGTCACTAGATAATGAGCAGTTCTTC	CASSLAWSLDNEQFF
TRBD1	TRBV5-5	.	TRBJ1-3	TGTGCCAGCAGCATCCAACAGGGGGTAACTGGAAACACCATATATTTT	CASSIQQGVTGNTIYF
.	TRBV28	.	TRBJ1-2	TGTGCCAGCAGTCCCTCGACAGGCAAGCTGAACACCTTC	CASSPSTGKLNTF
TRBD1	TRBV23-1	.	TRBJ1-1	TGCGCCAGCACTTCGGTACGACAGGGCGCCCCCATTTTTTATCGGTCGAACACTGAAGCTTTCTTT	CASTSVRQGAPIFYRSNTEAFF
TRBD2	TRBV2	few	TRBJ2-1	TGTGCCAGCAGTGACCCGGGACTAGCGGGGGGAAATGAGCAGTTCTTC	CASSDPGLAGGNEQFF
TRBD1	TRBV3-1/TRBV3-2	.	TRBJ1-3	TGTGCCAGCAGCCAACCGACAGGGTACCACTCTGGAAACACCATATATTTT	CASSQPTGYHSGNTIYF